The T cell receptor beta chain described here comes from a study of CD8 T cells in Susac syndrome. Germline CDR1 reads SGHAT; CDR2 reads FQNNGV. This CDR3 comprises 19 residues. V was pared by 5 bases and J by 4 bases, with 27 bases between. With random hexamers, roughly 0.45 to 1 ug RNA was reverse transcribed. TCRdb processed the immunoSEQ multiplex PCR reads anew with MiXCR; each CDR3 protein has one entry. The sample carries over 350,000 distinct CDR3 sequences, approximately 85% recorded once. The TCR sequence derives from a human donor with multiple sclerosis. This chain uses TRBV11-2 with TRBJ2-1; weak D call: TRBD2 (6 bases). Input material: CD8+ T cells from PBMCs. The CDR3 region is CASSPLAPRRASIYNEQFF. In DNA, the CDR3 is TGTGCCAGCAGCCCGCTAGCGCCTCGGAGGGCCAGTATATACAATGAGCAGTTCTTC.